Sequencing of this TCR beta chain was carried out in a study of T cell responses to AZD1222 COVID-19 vaccine. This clone was picked up a small number of times. The germline V and J ends were trimmed by 6 bases and 3 bases, with 15 bases remaining between them. CDR1 MNHEY and CDR2 SVGAGI come from the germline V gene. This CDR3 region has 14 residues. Repertoires were generated with immunoSEQ multiplex PCR, while TCRdb's copy carries only in-frame clones and drops some. The repertoire holds some 150,000 clones, around 85% seen once, with about 7% in the top ten. The source is an adult who had recovered from COVID-19. The J gene is TRBJ2-7, the V gene TRBV6-5; D could derive from TRBD1 or TRBD2 (6 bases each). Specimen: peripheral blood, collected after recovery from COVID-19. In DNA, the CDR3 is TGTGCCAGCAGAAGGGGGGTGGGCCTCTACGAGCAGTACTTC. Amino acids: CASRRGVGLYEQYF.